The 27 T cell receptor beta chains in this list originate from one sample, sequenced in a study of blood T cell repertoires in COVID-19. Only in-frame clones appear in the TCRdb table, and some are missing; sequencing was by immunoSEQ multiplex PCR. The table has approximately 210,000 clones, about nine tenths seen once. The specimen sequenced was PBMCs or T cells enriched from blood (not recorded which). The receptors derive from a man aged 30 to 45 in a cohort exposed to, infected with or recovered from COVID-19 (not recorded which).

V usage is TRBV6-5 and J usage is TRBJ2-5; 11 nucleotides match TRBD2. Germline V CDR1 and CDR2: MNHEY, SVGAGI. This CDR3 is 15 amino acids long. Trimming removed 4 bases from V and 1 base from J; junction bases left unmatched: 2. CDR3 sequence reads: CASSLGLAVQETQYF. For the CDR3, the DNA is TGTGCCAGCAGTTTGGGACTAGCGGTCCAAGAGACCCAGTACTTC.

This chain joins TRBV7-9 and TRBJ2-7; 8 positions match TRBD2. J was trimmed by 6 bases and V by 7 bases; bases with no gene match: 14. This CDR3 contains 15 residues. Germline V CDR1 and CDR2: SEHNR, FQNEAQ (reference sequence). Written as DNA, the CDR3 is TGTGCCAGCAATCCCGGGGGACTAGAGGGGCTCGAGCAGTACTTC. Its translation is CASNPGGLEGLEQYF.

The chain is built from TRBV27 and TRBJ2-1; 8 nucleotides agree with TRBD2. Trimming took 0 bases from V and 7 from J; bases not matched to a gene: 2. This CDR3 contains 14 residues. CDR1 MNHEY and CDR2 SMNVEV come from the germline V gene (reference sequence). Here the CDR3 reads CASSLSPSGNEQFF. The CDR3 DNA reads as TGTGCCAGCAGTTTATCTCCTAGCGGGAATGAGCAGTTCTTC.

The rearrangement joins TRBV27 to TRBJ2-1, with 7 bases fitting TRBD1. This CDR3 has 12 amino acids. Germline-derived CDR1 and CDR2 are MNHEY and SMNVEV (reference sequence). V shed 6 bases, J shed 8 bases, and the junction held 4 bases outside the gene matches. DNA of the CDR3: TGTGCCAGCAGAAAAACAGGGGATGAGCAGTTCTTC. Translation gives CASRKTGDEQFF.

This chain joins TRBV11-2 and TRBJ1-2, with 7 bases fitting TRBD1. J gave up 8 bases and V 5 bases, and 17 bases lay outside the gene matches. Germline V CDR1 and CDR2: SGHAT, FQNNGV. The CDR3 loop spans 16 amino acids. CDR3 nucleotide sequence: TGTGCCAGCAGCCCCGACCGGACAGGCGCAATCGGAGGCTACACCTTC. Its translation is CASSPDRTGAIGGYTF. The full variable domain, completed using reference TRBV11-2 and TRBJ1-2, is EAGVAQSPRYKIIEKRQSVAFWCNPISGHATLYWYQQILGQGPKLLIQFQNNGVVDDSQLPKDRFSAERLKGVDSTLKIQPAKLEDSAVYLCASSPDRTGAIGGYTFGSGTRLTVV.

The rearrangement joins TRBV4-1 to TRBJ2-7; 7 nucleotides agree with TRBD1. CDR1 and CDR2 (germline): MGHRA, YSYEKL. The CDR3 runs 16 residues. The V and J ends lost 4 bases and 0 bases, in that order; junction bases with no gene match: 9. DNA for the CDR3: TGCGCCAGCAGCCGAACACTCCGGGACAGCTCCTACGAGCAGTACTTC. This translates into CASSRTLRDSSYEQYF.

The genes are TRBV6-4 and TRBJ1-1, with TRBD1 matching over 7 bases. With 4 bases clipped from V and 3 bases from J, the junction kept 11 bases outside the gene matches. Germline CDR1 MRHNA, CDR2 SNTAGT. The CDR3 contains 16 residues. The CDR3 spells CASSAQKDRVDTEAFF. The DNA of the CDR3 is TGTGCCAGCAGTGCCCAAAAAGACAGGGTTGACACTGAAGCTTTCTTT.

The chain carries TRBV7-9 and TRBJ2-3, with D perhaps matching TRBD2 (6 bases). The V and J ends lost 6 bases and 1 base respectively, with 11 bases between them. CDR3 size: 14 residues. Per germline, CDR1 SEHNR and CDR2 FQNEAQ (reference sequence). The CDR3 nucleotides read TGTGCCAGCAGGTTACCTAGCGGCACAGATACGCAGTATTTT. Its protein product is CASRLPSGTDTQYF.

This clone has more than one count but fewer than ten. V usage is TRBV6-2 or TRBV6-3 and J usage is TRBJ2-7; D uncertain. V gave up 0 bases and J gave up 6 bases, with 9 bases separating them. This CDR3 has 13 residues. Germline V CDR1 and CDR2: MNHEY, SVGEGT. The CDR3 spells CASSYSLLGEQYF. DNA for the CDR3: TGTGCCAGCAGTTACTCTCTCCTCGGCGAGCAGTACTTC.

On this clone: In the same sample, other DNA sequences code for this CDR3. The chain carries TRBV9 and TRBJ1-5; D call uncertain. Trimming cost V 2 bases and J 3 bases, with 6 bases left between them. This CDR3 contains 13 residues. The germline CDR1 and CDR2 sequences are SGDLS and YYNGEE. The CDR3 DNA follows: TGTGCCAGCAGCGTCGGGGACAATCAGCCCCAGCATTTT. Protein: CASSVGDNQPQHF.

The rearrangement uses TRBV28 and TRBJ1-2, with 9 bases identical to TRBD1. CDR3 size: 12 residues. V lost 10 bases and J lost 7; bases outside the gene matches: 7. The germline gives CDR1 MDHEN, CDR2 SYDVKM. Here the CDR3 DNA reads TGTGCCACCCGGACAGGGGAGAGTGGCTACACCTTC. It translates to CATRTGESGYTF.

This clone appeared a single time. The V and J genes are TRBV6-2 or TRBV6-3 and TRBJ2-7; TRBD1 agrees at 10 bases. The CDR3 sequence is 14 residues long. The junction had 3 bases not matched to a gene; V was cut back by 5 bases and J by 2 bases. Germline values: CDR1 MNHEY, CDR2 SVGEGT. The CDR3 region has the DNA TGTGCCAGCAGTCGGACAGGGGGACCCTACGAGCAGTACTTC. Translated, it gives CASSRTGGPYEQYF.

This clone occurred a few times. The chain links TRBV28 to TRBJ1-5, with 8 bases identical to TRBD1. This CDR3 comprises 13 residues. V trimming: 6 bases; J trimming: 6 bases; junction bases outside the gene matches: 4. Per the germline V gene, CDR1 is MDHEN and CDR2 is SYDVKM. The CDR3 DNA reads TGTGCCAGCAGGGACAGGGAGAGTCAGCCCCAGCATTTT. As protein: CASRDRESQPQHF.

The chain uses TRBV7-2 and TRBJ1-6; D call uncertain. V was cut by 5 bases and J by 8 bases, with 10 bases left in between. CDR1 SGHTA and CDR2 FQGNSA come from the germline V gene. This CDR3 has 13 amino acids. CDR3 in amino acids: CASSPGPDSPLHF. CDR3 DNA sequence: TGTGCCAGCAGCCCTGGGCCGGATTCACCCCTCCACTTT.

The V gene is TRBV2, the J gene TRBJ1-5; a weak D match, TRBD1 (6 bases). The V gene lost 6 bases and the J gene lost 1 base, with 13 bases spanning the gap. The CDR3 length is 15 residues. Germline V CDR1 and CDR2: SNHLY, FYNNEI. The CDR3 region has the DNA TGTGCCAGCAGGGGAAGACAGGCGAGCAATCAGCCCCAGCATTTT. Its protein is CASRGRQASNQPQHF.

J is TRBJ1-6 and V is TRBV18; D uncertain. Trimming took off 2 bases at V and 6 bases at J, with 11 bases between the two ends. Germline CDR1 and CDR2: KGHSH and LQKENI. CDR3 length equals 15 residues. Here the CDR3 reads CASSPSAGTNSPLHF. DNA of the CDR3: TGTGCCAGCTCACCATCGGCAGGAACTAATTCACCCCTCCACTTT.

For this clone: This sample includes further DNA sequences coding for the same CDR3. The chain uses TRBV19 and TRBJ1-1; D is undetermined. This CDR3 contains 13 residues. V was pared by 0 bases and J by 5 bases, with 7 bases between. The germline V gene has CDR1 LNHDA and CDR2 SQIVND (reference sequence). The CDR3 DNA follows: TGTGCCAGTAGTATAGACCGGGGAACTGAAGCTTTCTTT. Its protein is CASSIDRGTEAFF.

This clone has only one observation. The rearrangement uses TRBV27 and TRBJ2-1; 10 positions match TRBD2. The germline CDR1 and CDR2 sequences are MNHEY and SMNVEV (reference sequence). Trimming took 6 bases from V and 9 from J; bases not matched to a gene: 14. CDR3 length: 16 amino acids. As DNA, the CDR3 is TGTGCCAGCAGCCCCTCGACTAGCGGGCAACGGGGTGAGCAGTTCTTC. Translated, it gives CASSPSTSGQRGEQFF.

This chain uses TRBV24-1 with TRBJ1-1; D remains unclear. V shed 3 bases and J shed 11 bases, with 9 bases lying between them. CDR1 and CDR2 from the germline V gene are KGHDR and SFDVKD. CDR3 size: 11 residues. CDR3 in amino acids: CATSDTGYAFF. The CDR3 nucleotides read TGTGCCACCAGTGATACGGGTTATGCTTTCTTT.

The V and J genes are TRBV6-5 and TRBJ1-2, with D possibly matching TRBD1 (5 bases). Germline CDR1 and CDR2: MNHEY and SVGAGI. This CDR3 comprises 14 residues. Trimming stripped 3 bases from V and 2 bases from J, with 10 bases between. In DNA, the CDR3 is TGTGCCAGCAGTTATACGACAGAAAACTATGGCTACACCTTC. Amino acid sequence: CASSYTTENYGYTF.

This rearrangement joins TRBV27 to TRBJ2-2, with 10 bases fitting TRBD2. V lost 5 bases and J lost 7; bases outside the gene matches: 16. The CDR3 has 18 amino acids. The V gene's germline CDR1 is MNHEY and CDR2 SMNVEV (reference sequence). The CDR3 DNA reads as TGTGCCAGCAGTCACTCCGCGGGAATAGCGGGGGGTGGCGGGGAGCTGTTTTTT. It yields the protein CASSHSAGIAGGGGELFF.

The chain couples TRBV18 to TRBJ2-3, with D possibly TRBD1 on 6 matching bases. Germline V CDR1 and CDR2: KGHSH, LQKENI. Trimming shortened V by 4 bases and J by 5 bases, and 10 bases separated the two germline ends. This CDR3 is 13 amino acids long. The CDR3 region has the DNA TGTGCCAGCTCACGAGACAGGATAGATACGCAGTATTTT. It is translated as CASSRDRIDTQYF.

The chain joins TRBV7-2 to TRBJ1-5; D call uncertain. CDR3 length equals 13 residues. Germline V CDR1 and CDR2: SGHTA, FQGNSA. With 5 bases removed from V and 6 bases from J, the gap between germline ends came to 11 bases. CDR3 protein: CASSDPGSQPQHF. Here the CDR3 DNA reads TGTGCCAGCAGCGATCCCGGGAGTCAGCCCCAGCATTTT.

The CDR3 loop reads CASNDIRGTQYF. The CDR3 nucleotides are TGTGCCAGCAACGACATAAGGGGTACGCAGTATTTT. V gene TRBV9 combines with J gene TRBJ2-3; TRBD1 is a possible D gene (5 bases). The CDR3 is made up of 12 amino acids. Germline CDR1 is SGDLS and CDR2 is YYNGEE. Trimming took off 6 bases at V and 8 bases at J, with 13 bases between the two ends.

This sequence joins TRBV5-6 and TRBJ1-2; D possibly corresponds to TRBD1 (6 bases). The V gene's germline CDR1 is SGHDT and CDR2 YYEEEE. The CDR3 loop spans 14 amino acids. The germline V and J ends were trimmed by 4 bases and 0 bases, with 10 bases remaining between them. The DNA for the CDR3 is TGTGCCAGCAGCCTACAGGGTTCTAACTATGGCTACACCTTC. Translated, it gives CASSLQGSNYGYTF. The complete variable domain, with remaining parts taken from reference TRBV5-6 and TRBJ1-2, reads DAGVTQSPTHLIKTRGQQVTLRCSPKSGHDTVSWYQQALGQGPQFIFQYYEEEERQRGNFPDRFSGHQFPNYSSELNVNALLLGDSALYLCASSLQGSNYGYTFGSGTRLTVV.

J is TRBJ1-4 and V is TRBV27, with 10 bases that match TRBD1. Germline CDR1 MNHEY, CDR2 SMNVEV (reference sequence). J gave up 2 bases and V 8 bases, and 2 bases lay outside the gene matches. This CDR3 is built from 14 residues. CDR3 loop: CASGTGETNEKLFF. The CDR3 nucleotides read TGTGCCAGCGGGACAGGGGAGACTAATGAAAAACTGTTTTTT.

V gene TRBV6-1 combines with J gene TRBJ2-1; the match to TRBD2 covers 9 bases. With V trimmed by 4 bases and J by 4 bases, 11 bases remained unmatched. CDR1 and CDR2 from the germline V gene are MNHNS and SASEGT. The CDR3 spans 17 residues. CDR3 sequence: CASSASISGGSYNEQFF. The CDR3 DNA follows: TGTGCCAGCAGTGCGTCGATTAGCGGGGGTTCATACAATGAGCAGTTCTTC.